The 17 T cell receptor beta chains below all came from one sample that was sequenced in a study of shared clonotypes between healthy human individuals. Some clones are missing from TCRdb's copy, which holds only in-frame ones; the method was immunoSEQ multiplex PCR. The data show over a million clones, with over 95% seen just once and approximately 1.1% held by the top ten. The sequenced material came from naive CD4+ T cells sorted from blood. The sample's subset: CD45RA+ positively selected. The receptors were sampled from a man aged 30 to 39 in good health.

The chain combines TRBV11-2 with TRBJ2-7; 14 bases are a match to TRBD2. The V gene's germline CDR1 is SGHAT and CDR2 FQNNGV. The CDR3 sequence is 19 residues long. With 1 base clipped from V and 5 bases from J, the junction kept 13 bases outside the gene matches. The CDR3 loop is CASSLGGGPGLAGANEQYF. CDR3 DNA: TGTGCCAGCAGCTTAGGGGGTGGACCGGGACTAGCGGGAGCAAACGAGCAGTACTTC.

V gene TRBV28 combines with J gene TRBJ2-3, with 9 bases identical to TRBD1. The V gene end was trimmed by 5 bases and the J gene end by 4 bases; junction bases not matched to a gene: 7. CDR1 is MDHEN, CDR2 SYDVKM, per germline. The CDR3 is made up of 15 amino acids. CDR3 DNA: TGTGCCAGCAGTCTGGGACAGGGTAGAGCAGATACGCAGTATTTT. Amino acids: CASSLGQGRADTQYF.

Turning to this clone: The sample has other DNA sequences that encode this CDR3 too. V gene TRBV5-1 combines with J gene TRBJ2-6; D gene ambiguous. Germline V gene lookup returns CDR1 SGHRS and CDR2 YFSETQ. The CDR3 is made up of 15 amino acids. V was trimmed by 0 bases and J by 1 base, leaving 5 bases between them. DNA of the CDR3: TGCGCCAGCAGCTTGGACGGTTCTGGGGCCAACGTCCTGACTTTC. This sequence encodes CASSLDGSGANVLTF.

The chain carries TRBV29-1 and TRBJ2-7, with 8 bases lining up with TRBD1. Germline loops: CDR1 SQVTM, CDR2 ANQGSEA. CDR3 length: 13 residues. Trimming at V came to 4 bases and at J to 6 bases, leaving 8 bases not matched to a gene. DNA for the CDR3: TGCAGCGTTGGGGACAGGTACGGTACCGAGCAGTACTTC. This sequence encodes CSVGDRYGTEQYF.

This clone was seen a handful of times. The CDR3 nucleotides are TGTGCCAGCAGGGAGTTCACGTCGAAACATGGCTACACCTTC. Residues: CASREFTSKHGYTF. The chain combines TRBV6-5 with TRBJ1-2, with D unclear. V lost 6 bases to trimming and J lost 6 bases, with 17 bases between them. This CDR3 comprises 14 residues. The V gene's germline CDR1 is MNHEY and CDR2 SVGAGI.

The V call is TRBV7-9, the J call TRBJ1-3, with D uncertain. Per the germline V gene, CDR1 is SEHNR and CDR2 is FQNEAQ (reference sequence). The CDR3 runs to 14 residues. The V gene lost 10 bases and the J gene lost 6 bases, with 19 bases spanning the gap. In nucleotides, the CDR3 is TGTGCCACCACCGCCGGGCAGGTTCTAAACACCATATATTTT. This encodes CATTAGQVLNTIYF.

The chain uses TRBV28 and TRBJ2-7; weak D call: TRBD2 (5 bases). Germline values: CDR1 MDHEN, CDR2 SYDVKM. This CDR3 contains 13 residues. CDR3: CASSSHGVNGLQV. DNA for the CDR3: TGTGCCAGCAGTTCCCACGGGGTTAATGGCCTCCAAGTC.

Only one count was recorded for this clone. The chain couples TRBV10-3 to TRBJ2-7, with D maybe TRBD2 (6 bases). Germline lookup yields CDR1 ENHRY and CDR2 SYGVKD. The CDR3 loop spans 11 amino acids. V gave up 7 bases and J gave up 3 bases, with 7 bases separating them. The CDR3 sequence: CAIMEGYEQYF. The DNA for the CDR3 is TGTGCCATCATGGAGGGCTACGAGCAGTACTTC.

The table lists this clone with a count of one. This rearrangement joins TRBV6-1 to TRBJ1-4; tentative D call: TRBD1 (5 bases). CDR1 and CDR2 (germline): MNHNS, SASEGT. Trimming removed 5 bases from V and 11 bases from J, with 15 bases in between. The CDR3 runs 13 residues. In DNA form, the CDR3 reads TGTGCCAGCAGTAGCCAATTGGGGGGGAAACTGTTTTTT. It codes for CASSSQLGGKLFF.

About this clone: The same CDR3 arises from other DNA sequences in this sample as well. V gene TRBV5-1 combines with J gene TRBJ2-3; 13 bases fit TRBD2. The CDR3 runs 16 residues. Germline V gene data show CDR1 as SGHRS and CDR2 as YFSETQ. The trim removed 3 bases at V and 4 bases at J, leaving 5 bases unmatched. The CDR3 reads CASSSGLAGVADTQYF. Written as DNA, the CDR3 is TGCGCCAGCAGCTCCGGACTAGCGGGAGTCGCAGATACGCAGTATTTT.

This clone was recorded once. This chain uses TRBV4-1 with TRBJ2-3; D remains unclear. This CDR3 is built from 14 residues. V was trimmed by 4 bases and J by 2 bases, leaving 10 bases between them. Germline V gene sequence: CDR1 MGHRA, CDR2 YSYEKL. The DNA for the CDR3 is TGCGCCAGCAGCCGCATCCTCTCCACAGATACGCAGTATTTT. Amino acids: CASSRILSTDTQYF.

This chain uses TRBV30 with TRBJ1-1; D gene uncertain. The CDR3 is made up of 13 amino acids. V was shortened by 5 bases and J by 3 bases, with 13 bases between the two germline ends. CDR1 and CDR2 (germline): GTSNPN, SVGIG (reference sequence). The CDR3 DNA follows: TGTGCCTGGGGGAAGTCGTGGGACACTGAAGCTTTCTTT. Its translation is CAWGKSWDTEAFF.

The J gene is TRBJ2-3, the V gene TRBV5-1; D gene uncertain. V was trimmed by 0 bases and J by 3 bases, leaving 11 bases between them. CDR3 length equals 15 residues. Germline loops: CDR1 SGHRS, CDR2 YFSETQ. The CDR3 spells CASSLGWSATDTQYF. CDR3 bases: TGCGCCAGCAGCTTGGGGTGGAGCGCTACAGATACGCAGTATTTT.

V usage is TRBV11-2 and J usage is TRBJ2-7; TRBD1 matches at 9 bases. This CDR3 region has 13 residues. Germline V gives CDR1 SGHAT, CDR2 FQNNGV. After removal of 6 bases from V and 3 bases from J, the junction contained 3 bases not matched to a gene. The CDR3 loop is CASSGQGRYEQYF. CDR3 coding DNA: TGTGCCAGCAGTGGACAGGGGCGCTACGAGCAGTACTTC.

This clone was seen once. The J gene is TRBJ1-2, the V gene TRBV5-4; 11 bases align to TRBD1. The CDR3 loop spans 17 amino acids. Germline CDR1 is SGHNT and CDR2 is YYREEE (reference sequence). V shed 4 bases, J shed 0 bases, and the junction held 8 bases outside the gene matches. CDR3 coding DNA: TGTGCCAGCAGCGCTGGACAGGGGGCACGGGCTAACTATGGCTACACCTTC. Translation gives CASSAGQGARANYGYTF.

The CDR3 loop reads CASTQAMTSGRINEQFF. The DNA of the CDR3 is TGTGCCTCAACTCAGGCAATGACTAGCGGGAGAATCAATGAGCAGTTCTTC. The genes are TRBV30 and TRBJ2-1, with 12 nucleotides matching TRBD2. V lost 7 bases and J lost 6; bases outside the gene matches: 16. The CDR3 runs to 17 residues. The V gene's germline CDR1 is GTSNPN and CDR2 SVGIG (reference sequence).

The V and J genes are TRBV28 and TRBJ2-1; D remains ambiguous. Trimming took 3 bases from V and 5 from J, leaving 8 bases between them. The germline gives CDR1 MDHEN, CDR2 SYDVKM. The CDR3 runs to 13 residues. The CDR3 is CASSFPPHNEQFF. The CDR3 region has the DNA TGTGCCAGCAGTTTCCCCCCTCACAATGAGCAGTTCTTC.